A single sample gave rise to the 19 T cell receptor beta chains below, sequenced in a study of T cell repertoires in cytomegalovirus infection (dated by TCRdb to the late 2010s). The instrument given in TCRdb is Illumina HiSeq 1500. Using fastp trimming at Q25 and MiXCR clonotype assembly, TCRdb reanalyzed the public sequencing data and kept in-frame beta chains. One record per CDR3 amino acid sequence lists the most common genes and DNA. This sample is represented by about 300,000 distinct CDR3 sequences; about 8.8% of them were singletons. The biggest ten clones account for over 2.5% of the sample. Sequencing was done on a sample of PBMCs. The receptors derive from a human donor in good health (CMV status not recorded). Some clones in this sample may be carry-over from other donors' samples.

The chain recombines TRBV20-1 with TRBJ1-6, with D possibly being TRBD1 (5 bases). Germline V CDR1 and CDR2: DFQATT, SNEGSKA (reference sequence). Trimming removed 0 bases at V and 7 bases at J, with 13 bases between. This CDR3 spans 15 amino acids. CDR3: CSARDKARVNSPLHF. The CDR3, as DNA: TGCAGTGCTAGAGATAAGGCCAGGGTCAATTCACCCCTCCACTTT.

Comments on this clonotype: This may come from a read error, since a much larger clone is one base off. The V and J genes are TRBV5-1 and TRBJ2-5; 10 positions match TRBD1. Germline CDR1 and CDR2: SGHRS and YFSETQ. This CDR3 comprises 15 residues. V dropped 7 bases and J dropped 5; count of bases not matched to a gene: 11. The CDR3 loop reads CASGQPTGGEETQYF. CDR3 nucleotides: TGCGCCAGCGGCCAACCGACAGGGGGCGAGGAGACCCAGTACTTC.

Notes on this clonotype: This may arise from a read error, as a much more abundant clone is one base away. The genes are TRBV7-6 and TRBJ2-5, with D perhaps matching TRBD2 (6 bases). Trimming removed 1 base from V and 7 bases from J, with 16 bases in between. From germline, CDR1 is SGHVS and CDR2 FNYEAQ. The CDR3 has 15 residues. The CDR3 sequence is CASSLEEGGLGTQYF. As DNA, the CDR3 is TGTGCCAGCAGCTTAGAAGAGGGAGGTCTGGGGACCCAGTACTTC.

This sequence joins TRBV29-1 and TRBJ2-1, with a tentative D call TRBD2 (5 bases). CDR3 size: 13 residues. Trimming cost V 3 bases and J 5 bases, with 11 bases left between them. The germline CDR1 and CDR2 sequences are SQVTM and ANQGSEA. DNA of the CDR3: TGCAGCGTTGAGGTAAGAGGGAACAATGAGCAGTTCTTC. Its translation: CSVEVRGNNEQFF.

This clonotype has a count of ten or more. This sequence joins TRBV15 and TRBJ2-3; D may correspond to TRBD1 or TRBD2 (5 bases each). The CDR3 extends over 15 amino acids. V lost 1 base and J 4 bases, leaving 12 bases between the germline ends. The V gene's germline CDR1 is LNHNV and CDR2 YYDKDF (reference sequence). CDR3 amino acids: CATSRAQEVPDTQYF. CDR3 nucleotide sequence: TGTGCCACCAGCAGAGCACAGGAGGTACCAGATACGCAGTATTTT.

The table lists this clonotype with many counts. The rearrangement uses TRBV24-1 and TRBJ2-2, with D unclear. V lost 4 bases and J 7 bases, leaving 18 bases between the germline ends. Germline V CDR1 and CDR2: KGHDR, SFDVKD. The CDR3 has 16 residues. CDR3 coding DNA: TGTGCCACCAGTGACTCCCCCCGTCGGGTCGGCGGGGAGCTGTTTTTT. Its translation: CATSDSPRRVGGELFF.

The sample holds many counts of this clonotype. The chain employs TRBV6-6 and TRBJ2-3; unclear D gene. Trimming cost V 0 bases and J 1 base, with 8 bases left between them. This CDR3 has 15 residues. Per germline, CDR1 MNHNY and CDR2 SVGAGI (reference sequence). CDR3 residues: CASSYSNGGTDTQYF. The CDR3 DNA sequence: TGTGCCAGCAGTTACTCTAATGGGGGCACAGATACGCAGTATTTT.

This clonotype was seen ten or more times. The genes are TRBV7-9 and TRBJ1-2; no firm D call. V was clipped by 2 bases and J by 6 bases, with 10 bases between them. The CDR3 runs to 13 residues. Germline CDR1 is SEHNR and CDR2 is FQNEAQ (reference sequence). The CDR3 DNA reads as TGTGCCAGCAGCTTAACCGAGGTAGATGGCTACACCTTC. It is translated as CASSLTEVDGYTF.

The sample holds many counts of this clonotype. J is TRBJ2-1 and V is TRBV7-2, with 11 nucleotides matching TRBD1. The germline CDR1 and CDR2 sequences are SGHTA and FQGNSA. Losses at the gene ends were 8 bases for V and 2 bases for J; bases not matched to a gene: 2. CDR3 length equals 14 residues. The CDR3 nucleotides read TGTGCCAGCGGACAGGGGGCCACCTACAATGAGCAGTTCTTC. Amino acid sequence: CASGQGATYNEQFF.

The chain joins TRBV19 to TRBJ1-1; tentative D call: TRBD1 (5 bases). The CDR3 extends over 15 amino acids. Between the trimmed V and J ends, which lost 9 bases and 4 bases, there was a span of 21 bases. The germline gives CDR1 LNHDA, CDR2 SQIVND (reference sequence). CDR3 sequence (DNA): TGTGCCAGCTCGCAACGGGGCAGTATATTCACTGAAGCTTTCTTT. Translating it yields CASSQRGSIFTEAFF.

This clonotype was seen only a few times. The chain recombines TRBV7-9 with TRBJ2-7; 9 bases are a match to TRBD1. The CDR3 is 14 residues long. V lost 3 bases and J lost 3; bases outside the gene matches: 3. CDR1 and CDR2 (germline): SEHNR, FQNEAQ (reference sequence). The CDR3 DNA sequence: TGTGCCAGCAGCTTCCTGACAGGGGGCTACGAGCAGTACGTC. It encodes CASSFLTGGYEQYV.

The chain links TRBV5-1 to TRBJ2-5; 10 positions match TRBD2. V was pared by 0 bases and J by 0 bases, with 11 bases of the junction left unmatched. CDR1 is SGHRS and CDR2 is YFSETQ in the germline V gene. This CDR3 spans 19 amino acids. The CDR3 nucleotides are TGCGCCAGCAGCTTGGAGAGGGCTAGCGGGGGCCCCCACCAAGAGACCCAGTACTTC. Protein: CASSLERASGGPHQETQYF. Combining the CDR3 with reference TRBV5-1 and TRBJ2-5 gives the whole variable domain KAGVTQTPRYLIKTRGQQVTLSCSPISGHRSVSWYQQTPGQGLQFLFEYFSETQRNKGNFPGRFSGRQFSNSRSEMNVSTLELGDSALYLCASSLERASGGPHQETQYFGPGTRLLVL.

This clonotype came up a few times. The rearrangement joins TRBV7-9 to TRBJ1-2, with a possible D match to TRBD1 (5 bases). The CDR3 loop spans 15 amino acids. Germline V gene lookup returns CDR1 SEHNR and CDR2 FQNEAQ (reference sequence). V gave up 0 bases and J gave up 8 bases, with 16 bases separating them. The CDR3 DNA reads as TGTGCCAGCAGCTTAGCGATCGGGGACGAAAGAGGCTACACCTTC. Encoded protein: CASSLAIGDERGYTF.

The chain couples TRBV18 to TRBJ1-1; D is unclear. The CDR3 is made up of 12 amino acids. V gave up 1 base and J gave up 8 bases, with 8 bases separating them. CDR1 is KGHSH, CDR2 LQKENI, per germline. The CDR3 is CASSPQRTEAFF. CDR3 nucleotide sequence: TGTGCCAGCTCACCACAGAGAACCGAAGCTTTCTTT.

This clonotype occurred many times. This rearrangement joins TRBV6-2 or TRBV6-3 to TRBJ2-3, with no clear D. The germline CDR1 and CDR2 sequences are MNHEY and SVGEGT. Between the trimmed V and J ends, which lost 5 bases and 4 bases, there was a span of 7 bases. The CDR3 length is 12 residues. This CDR3 reads CASSTLPDTQYF. For the CDR3, the DNA is TGTGCCAGCAGTACCTTACCAGATACGCAGTATTTT.

This clonotype has a count of ten or more. V and J are TRBV5-5 and TRBJ2-6; D remains unclear. This CDR3 region has 16 residues. Trimming shortened V by 1 base and J by 0 bases, and 8 bases separated the two germline ends. Germline assignment: CDR1 SGHKS and CDR2 YYEKEE (reference sequence). DNA of the CDR3: TGTGCCAGCAGCTTGTTCGGATCCTCTGGGGCCAACGTCCTGACTTTC. This codes for CASSLFGSSGANVLTF.

The rearrangement joins TRBV19 to TRBJ2-5; D is unclear. Trimming stripped 0 bases from V and 7 bases from J, with 12 bases between. The CDR3 is 14 residues long. CDR1 and CDR2 from the germline V gene are LNHDA and SQIVND (reference sequence). CDR3 loop: CASSIDRDTGTQYF. The CDR3 DNA reads TGTGCCAGTAGTATAGATCGCGACACCGGGACCCAGTACTTC.

This rearrangement joins TRBV29-1 to TRBJ1-1; 7 bases line up with TRBD1. The junction had 11 bases not matched to a gene; V was cut back by 4 bases and J by 6 bases. CDR1 and CDR2 (germline): SQVTM, ANQGSEA. The CDR3 sequence is 14 residues long. The CDR3 coding sequence is TGCAGCGTTGTAGTAAGGGGGCGCGACCCTGAAGCTTTCTTT. Translation gives CSVVVRGRDPEAFF.

This clonotype was detected many times. The gene calls are TRBV20-1 and TRBJ2-1, with 7 bases matching TRBD1. The CDR3 is 14 residues long. V lost 5 bases and J lost 7; bases outside the gene matches: 11. CDR1 is DFQATT and CDR2 is SNEGSKA in the germline V gene (reference sequence). This CDR3 is CSAHPRSRGNEQFF. In DNA, the CDR3 is TGCAGTGCTCACCCCAGATCCAGGGGGAATGAGCAGTTCTTC.